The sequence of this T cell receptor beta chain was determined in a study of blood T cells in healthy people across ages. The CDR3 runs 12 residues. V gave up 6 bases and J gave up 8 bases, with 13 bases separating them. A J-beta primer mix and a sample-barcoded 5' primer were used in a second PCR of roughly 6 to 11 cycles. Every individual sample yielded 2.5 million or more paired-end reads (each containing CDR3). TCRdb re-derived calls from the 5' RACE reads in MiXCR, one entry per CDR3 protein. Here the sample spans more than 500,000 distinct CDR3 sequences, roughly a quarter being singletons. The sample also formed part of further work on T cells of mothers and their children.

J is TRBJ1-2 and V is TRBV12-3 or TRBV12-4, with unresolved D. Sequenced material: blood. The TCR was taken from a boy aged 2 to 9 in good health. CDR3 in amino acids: CASSREGGGYTF. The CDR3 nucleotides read TGTGCCAGCAGCCGAGAGGGAGGAGGCTACACCTTC.